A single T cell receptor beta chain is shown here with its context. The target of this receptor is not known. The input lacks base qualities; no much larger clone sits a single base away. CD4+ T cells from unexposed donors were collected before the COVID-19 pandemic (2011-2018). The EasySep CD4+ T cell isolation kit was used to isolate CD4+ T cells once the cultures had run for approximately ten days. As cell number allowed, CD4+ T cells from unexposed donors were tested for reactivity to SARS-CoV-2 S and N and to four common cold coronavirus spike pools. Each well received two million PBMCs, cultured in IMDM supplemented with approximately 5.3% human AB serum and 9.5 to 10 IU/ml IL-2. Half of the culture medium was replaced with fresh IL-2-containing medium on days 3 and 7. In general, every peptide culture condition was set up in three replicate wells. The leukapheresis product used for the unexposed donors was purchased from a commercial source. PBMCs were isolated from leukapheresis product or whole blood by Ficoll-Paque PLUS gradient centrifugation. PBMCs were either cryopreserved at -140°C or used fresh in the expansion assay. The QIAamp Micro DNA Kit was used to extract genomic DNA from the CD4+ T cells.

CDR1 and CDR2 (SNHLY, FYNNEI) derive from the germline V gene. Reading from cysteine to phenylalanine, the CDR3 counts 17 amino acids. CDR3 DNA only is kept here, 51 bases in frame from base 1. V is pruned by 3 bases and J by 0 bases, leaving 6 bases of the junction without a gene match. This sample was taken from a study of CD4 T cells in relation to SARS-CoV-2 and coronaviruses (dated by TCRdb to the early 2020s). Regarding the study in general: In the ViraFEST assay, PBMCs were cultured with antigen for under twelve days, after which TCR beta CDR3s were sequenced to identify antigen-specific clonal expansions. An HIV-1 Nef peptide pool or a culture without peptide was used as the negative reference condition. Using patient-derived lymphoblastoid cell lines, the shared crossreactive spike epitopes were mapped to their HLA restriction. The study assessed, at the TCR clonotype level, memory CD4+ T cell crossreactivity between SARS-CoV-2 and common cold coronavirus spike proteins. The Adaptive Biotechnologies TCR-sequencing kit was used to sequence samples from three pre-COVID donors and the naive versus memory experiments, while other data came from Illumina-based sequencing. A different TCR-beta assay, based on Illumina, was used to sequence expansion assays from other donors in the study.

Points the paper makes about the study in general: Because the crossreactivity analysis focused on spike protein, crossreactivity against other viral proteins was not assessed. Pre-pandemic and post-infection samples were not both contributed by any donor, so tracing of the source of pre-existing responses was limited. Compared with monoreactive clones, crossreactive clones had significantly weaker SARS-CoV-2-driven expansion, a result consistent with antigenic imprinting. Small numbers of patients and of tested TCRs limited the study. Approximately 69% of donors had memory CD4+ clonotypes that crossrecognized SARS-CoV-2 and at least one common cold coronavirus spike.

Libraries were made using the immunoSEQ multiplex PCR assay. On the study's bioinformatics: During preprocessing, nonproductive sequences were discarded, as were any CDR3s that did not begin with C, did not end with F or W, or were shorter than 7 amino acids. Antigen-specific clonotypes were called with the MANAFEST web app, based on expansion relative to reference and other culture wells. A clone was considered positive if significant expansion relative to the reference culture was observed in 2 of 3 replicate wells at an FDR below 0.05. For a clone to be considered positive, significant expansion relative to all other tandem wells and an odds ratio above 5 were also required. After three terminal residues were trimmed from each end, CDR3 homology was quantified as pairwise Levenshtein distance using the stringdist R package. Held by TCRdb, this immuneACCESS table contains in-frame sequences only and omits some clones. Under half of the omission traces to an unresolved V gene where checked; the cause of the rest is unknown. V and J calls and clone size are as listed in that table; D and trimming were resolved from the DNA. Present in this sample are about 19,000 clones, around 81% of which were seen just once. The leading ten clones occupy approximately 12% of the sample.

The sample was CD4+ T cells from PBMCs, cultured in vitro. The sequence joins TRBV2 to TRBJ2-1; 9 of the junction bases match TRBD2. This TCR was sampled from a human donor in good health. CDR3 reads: CASSEGAGGPSYNEQFF. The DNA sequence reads TGTGCCAGCAGTGAGGGAGCGGGAGGCCCCTCCTACAATGAGCAGTTCTTC.